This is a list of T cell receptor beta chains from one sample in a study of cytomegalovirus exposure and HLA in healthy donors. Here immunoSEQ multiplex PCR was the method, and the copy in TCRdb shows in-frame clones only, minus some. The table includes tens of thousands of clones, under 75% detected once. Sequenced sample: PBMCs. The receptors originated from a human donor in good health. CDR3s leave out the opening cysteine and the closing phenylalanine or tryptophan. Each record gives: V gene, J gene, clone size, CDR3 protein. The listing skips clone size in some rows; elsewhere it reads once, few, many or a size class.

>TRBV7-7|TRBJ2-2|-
ASSLVGGPDTGELF
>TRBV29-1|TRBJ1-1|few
SVGPGNTEAF
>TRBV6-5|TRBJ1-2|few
ASNLDRALGGYT
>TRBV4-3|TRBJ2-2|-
ASSHGQGAGELF
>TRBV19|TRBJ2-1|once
ASTLDGAYNEQF
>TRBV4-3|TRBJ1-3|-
ASSQELPDRGQGNTIY
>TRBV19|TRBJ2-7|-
ASSIEDRDYEQY
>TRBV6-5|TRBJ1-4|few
ASSDILLREKLF
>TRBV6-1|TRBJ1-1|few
ASIPGGSYTEAF
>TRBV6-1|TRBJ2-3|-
ASSDTWTSGADTQY
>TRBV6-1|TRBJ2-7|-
ASRRTGTHSYEQY
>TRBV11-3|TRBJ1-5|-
ASTKTTGLHESNQPQH
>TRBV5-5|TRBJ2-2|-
ASRRQGADTGELF
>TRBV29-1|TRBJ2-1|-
SCQRGVVDEQF
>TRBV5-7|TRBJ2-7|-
ASSLSGGTYEQY
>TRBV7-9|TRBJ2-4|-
ASSLLQPGAKNIQY
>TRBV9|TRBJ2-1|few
ASSVGDRGSIGTSGQYNEQF
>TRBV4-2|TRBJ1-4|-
ASSQDAGDLNEKLF
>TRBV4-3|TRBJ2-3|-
ASSQDLSAGSTDTQY
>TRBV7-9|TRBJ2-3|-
ASPLGGPSTDTQY
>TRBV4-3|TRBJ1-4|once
ASSPFGGANEKLF
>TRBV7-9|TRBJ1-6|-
ASSLSWGQGDHSPLH
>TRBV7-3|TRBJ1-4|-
ASSPRSGDKLF
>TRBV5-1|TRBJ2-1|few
ASSLGDREYNEQF
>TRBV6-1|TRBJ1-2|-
ASSEQARGYT
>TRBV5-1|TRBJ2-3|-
ASSPGLDGPDTQY
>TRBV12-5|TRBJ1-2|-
ASGSQGAYGYT
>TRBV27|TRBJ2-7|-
ASSIRDRGEQY
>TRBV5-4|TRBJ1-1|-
ASSLPYTGGANTEAF
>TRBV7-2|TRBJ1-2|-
ASSLTGTDSGYGYT
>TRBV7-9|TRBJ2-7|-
ASSLGQGLTYEQY
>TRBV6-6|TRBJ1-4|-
ASSRGGQDEKLF
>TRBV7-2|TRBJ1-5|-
ASSLAPGNQPQH
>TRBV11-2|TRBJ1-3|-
ASSLGAGGNTIY
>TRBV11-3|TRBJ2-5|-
ASSLEDRGGTQY
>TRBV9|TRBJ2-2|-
ASSAVSYTGELF
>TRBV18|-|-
ASSPGQGDRYEQY